The TCR beta chain described here comes from a study of shared clonotypes between healthy human individuals. Measured with immunoSEQ multiplex PCR; TCRdb has only the in-frame clones, and not every one. This table has about 1 million clones, about 75% appearing once. The ends lost 9 bases at V and 7 bases at J; junction bases unmatched: 3. There are 12 residues in the CDR3. The germline V gene encodes CDR1 MDHEN and CDR2 SYDVKM. The source is a man in his late teens or twenties in good health. This chain joins TRBV28 and TRBJ2-2; 9 nucleotides align to TRBD2. Material: memory CD4+ T cells sorted from blood. Documented subset: CD45RA-negative fraction. In nucleotides, the CDR3 is TGTGCCAGTAGCGGGGGTATCGGGGAGCTGTTTTTT. It codes for CASSGGIGELFF.